This entry features one TCR beta chain sequence. What it recognizes is unknown. CD45RO-CCR7+CD27+CD95- defined naive CD8+ T cells. The CDR3 totals 16 residues. Germline V gene sequence: CDR1 MNHNS, CDR2 SASEGT. This record comes from a study of CXCR3-negative and CXCR3-positive naive CD8 T cells. Broader study findings: Cryopreserved cells showed partially decreased CXCR3 expression, and most assays used fresh PBMCs. When CXCR3-positive naive cells were set against CXCR3-negative naive cells, the former had more hydrophobic TRB CDR3s.

Preparation of TRB cDNA libraries relied on 5' RACE carrying UMI labels. TCRdb reprocessed the 5' RACE reads; each CDR3 protein has one entry and no DNA is given. This sample's clone table lists around 160,000 distinct CDR3 sequences. The specimen sequenced was naive CXCR3+ CD8+ T cells from blood. Subset reported: CD45RO-CCR7+CD27+CD95- naive CD8+ T cells expressing CXCR3 (TNR3+). This rearrangement joins TRBV6-1 to TRBJ2-1; the TRBD1 assignment by TCRdb is unverifiable without DNA. This TCR derives from a human donor in good health. Some clones in this sample may be carry-over from other donors' samples. The CDR3 reads CASSRVTGKLYNEQFF.